This entry describes one T cell receptor (beta chain). Its antigen is as yet unknown. TCR beta cDNA libraries included unique molecular identifiers. T cells, about 0.95 to 10 million of them, yielded roughly 550,000 cDNA molecules. TCRdb re-analysed the PCR reads in MiXCR, keeping a single row per CDR3 protein. The sample holds hundreds of thousands of distinct CDR3 sequences; roughly 40% are singletons and the top ten take 7.6%. The ends were cut back, 6 bases at V and 7 bases at J, with 16 bases in the middle. CDR3 length equals 13 residues. CDR1 and CDR2 (germline): DFQATT, SNEGSKA (reference sequence). The data stem from a study of post-analysis software for immune sequencing data. About the study: As for disease course, relapsing-remitting, secondary progressive and progressive-relapsing multiple sclerosis were all included. The study, taken as a whole, reports: Patients with multiple sclerosis recorded significantly lower normalized Chao1 diversity than controls, the study found. F measure clustering grouped samples strongly by preparation batch. In patients, TRBV5-6, TRBV5-1 and TRBV20-1 belonged to five TRBV segments found more frequently than in controls.

The receptor was derived from a girl aged 2 to 10 with multiple sclerosis. Sequenced input: blood. V usage is TRBV20-1 and J usage is TRBJ2-4; tentative D call: TRBD2 (5 bases). This CDR3 reads CSAASLANNIQYF. The CDR3 bases are TGCAGTGCCGCCTCCCTAGCAAACAACATTCAGTACTTC.